These 29 T cell receptor beta chains share one sample of origin, sequenced in a study of blood T cell repertoires in COVID-19 (TCRdb year 2020). The protocol used for the library was the immunoSEQ multiplex PCR assay. This is the immuneACCESS table as TCRdb keeps it, with only in-frame sequences that have V and J called. A part of the clones is gone; compared with another copy, unresolved V genes explain less than half, and the rest is unexplained. The sample data list 25,000 or so clones, and about 90% of these were observed just once. The leading ten clones occupy less than 8.5% of the sample. The specimen sequenced was peripheral blood. The receptors shown here come from a human donor in a cohort sampled during active COVID-19.

This chain joins TRBV6-1 and TRBJ2-5; TRBD2 aligns across 10 bases. The V segment lost 2 bases and the J segment 5 bases; nucleotides outside the gene matches: 2. The germline gives CDR1 MNHNS, CDR2 SASEGT. The CDR3 extends over 14 amino acids. The CDR3 loop is CASSEQRGGETQYF. Written as DNA, the CDR3 is TGTGCCAGCAGTGAACAGCGGGGGGGGGAGACCCAGTACTTC.

V and J are TRBV27 and TRBJ2-7, with 8 bases fitting TRBD2. The CDR3 contains 13 residues. V was pared by 5 bases and J by 3 bases, with 3 bases of the junction left unmatched. Germline-derived CDR1 and CDR2 are MNHEY and SMNVEV (reference sequence). For the CDR3, the DNA is TGTGCCAGCAGTACTAGCGGAGGCTACGAGCAGTACTTC. This sequence encodes CASSTSGGYEQYF.

The rearrangement links TRBV28 to TRBJ1-2, with D uncertain. With 2 bases removed from V and 0 bases from J, the gap between germline ends came to 10 bases. This CDR3 has 15 residues. Germline V gene sequence: CDR1 MDHEN, CDR2 SYDVKM. The DNA for the CDR3 is TGTGCCAGCAGTTTAGGTGGAGTCACTAACTATGGCTACACCTTC. As protein: CASSLGGVTNYGYTF.

This rearrangement joins TRBV21-1 to TRBJ2-2; the DNA was not compared with TRBD2, the D call given in the table. TRBV21-1 constitutes a pseudogene. The CDR3 contains 19 residues. The CDR3: CASSKVVQRGGCHTGELFF. CDR3 DNA: TGTGCCAGCAGCAAAGTCGTCCAGCGGGGGGGATGTCACACCGGGGAGCTGTTTTTT.

This rearrangement joins TRBV19 to TRBJ2-7; D may be TRBD1 (6 bases). Germline CDR1 LNHDA, CDR2 SQIVND (reference sequence). CDR3 size: 15 residues. The V gene lost 4 bases and the J gene lost 3 bases, with 16 bases spanning the gap. CDR3 amino acids: CASSNLDRLFYEQYF. Written as DNA, the CDR3 is TGTGCCAGTAGTAACCTCGACAGGCTCTTCTACGAGCAGTACTTC.

This rearrangement joins TRBV19 to TRBJ1-5, with a tentative D call TRBD1 (6 bases). The germline CDR1 and CDR2 sequences are LNHDA and SQIVND (reference sequence). V lost 4 bases, J lost 0 bases, and 16 bases lay in between. The CDR3 has 17 amino acids. The CDR3 spells CASSRAHRVPSNQPQHF. The CDR3 nucleotides read TGTGCCAGTAGTAGGGCCCACAGGGTCCCTAGCAATCAGCCCCAGCATTTT. The full variable domain, in which reference TRBV19 and TRBJ1-5 provide the parts outside the CDR3, is DGGITQSPKYLFRKEGQNVTLSCEQNLNHDAMYWYRQDPGQGLRLIYYSQIVNDFQKGDIAEGYSVSREKKESFPLTVTSAQKNPTAFYLCASSRAHRVPSNQPQHFGDGTRLSIL.

The V and J genes are TRBV7-2 and TRBJ1-4; maybe TRBD1 (5 bases). Germline-derived CDR1 and CDR2 are SGHTA and FQGNSA. V lost 4 bases, J lost 8 bases, and 8 bases lay in between. The CDR3 totals 12 residues. The CDR3 region has the DNA TGTGCCAGCAGCTATCGGGGGGAAAAACTGTTTTTT. Its translation is CASSYRGEKLFF.

The genes are TRBV7-6 and TRBJ2-1; 10 nucleotides align to TRBD2. Per germline, CDR1 SGHVS and CDR2 FNYEAQ. The junction had 9 bases not matched to a gene; V was cut back by 1 base and J by 9 bases. This CDR3 contains 16 residues. CDR3 nucleotide sequence: TGTGCCAGCAGCTTAGACCCGGCTAGCGGGGGTGGTGAGCAGTTCTTC. Translation gives CASSLDPASGGGEQFF.

The chain links TRBV5-4 to TRBJ1-1; D remains ambiguous. V dropped 4 bases and J dropped 0 bases, with 10 bases sitting between them. The germline V gene encodes CDR1 SGHNT and CDR2 YYREEE (reference sequence). CDR3 length: 14 amino acids. CDR3 amino acids: CASSLPRVNTEAFF. The CDR3 DNA follows: TGTGCCAGCAGCCTCCCCCGAGTGAACACTGAAGCTTTCTTT.

V and J are TRBV3-1 (or the pseudogene TRBV3-2) and TRBJ2-1; the match to TRBD1 covers 9 bases. This CDR3 has 18 residues. V gave up 4 bases and J gave up 1 base; unmatched junction bases: 11. Looked up from germline, CDR1 is LGHDT and CDR2 is YNNKEL (reference sequence). In DNA form, the CDR3 reads TGTGCCAGCAGCCCGGGGAGGACAGGGGTCCGGTCCTACAATGAGCAGTTCTTC. Translated: CASSPGRTGVRSYNEQFF.

J is TRBJ2-2 and V is TRBV2; no clear D gene. Germline CDR1 SNHLY, CDR2 FYNNEI. The CDR3 sequence is 13 residues long. V lost 6 bases, J lost 0 bases, and 5 bases lay in between. This CDR3 is CASRATNTGELFF. The CDR3 bases are TGTGCCAGCAGGGCCACGAACACCGGGGAGCTGTTTTTT.

This clone occurred once. The V and J genes are TRBV27 and TRBJ1-5; TRBD1 agrees at 12 bases. J was trimmed by 2 bases and V by 3 bases; bases with no gene match: 5. Germline V CDR1 and CDR2: MNHEY, SMNVEV (reference sequence). This CDR3 has 17 residues. The CDR3 here is CASSFSGQGARNQPQHF. In DNA, the CDR3 is TGTGCCAGCAGTTTTTCGGGACAGGGGGCCCGCAATCAGCCCCAGCATTTT.

The CDR3 DNA reads TGTGCCAGCAGCCTCGGGGCGGGAAGCAGTGCCAATCAGCCCCAGCATTTT. It specifies CASSLGAGSSANQPQHF. This chain links TRBV7-9 with TRBJ1-5; possibly TRBD1 for D (5 bases). V lost 5 bases, J lost 3 bases, and 20 bases lay in between. The CDR3 totals 17 residues. CDR1 is SEHNR, CDR2 FQNEAQ, per germline (reference sequence).

The V gene is TRBV19, the J gene TRBJ1-6; D ambiguous. V lost 3 bases and J lost 7, with 13 bases in between. The CDR3 extends over 15 amino acids. Per the germline V gene, CDR1 is LNHDA and CDR2 is SQIVND (reference sequence). DNA for the CDR3: TGTGCCAGTAGTATTAGCGGGGTTGGCAATTCACCCCTCCACTTT. Residues: CASSISGVGNSPLHF.

This clone has a single count. This chain joins TRBV7-2 and TRBJ2-7, with D unclear. Germline loops: CDR1 SGHTA, CDR2 FQGNSA. CDR3 size: 14 residues. V lost 1 base to trimming and J lost 0 bases, with 7 bases between them. The CDR3 DNA sequence: TGTGCCAGCAGCTTAGTTGCGCTCTCCTACGAGCAGTACTTC. Translated, it gives CASSLVALSYEQYF.

The chain carries TRBV28 and TRBJ1-1; no firm D call. Germline V gene data show CDR1 as MDHEN and CDR2 as SYDVKM. V gave up 8 bases and J gave up 3 bases, with 16 bases separating them. CDR3 length: 14 amino acids. CDR3 residues: CASRRGKRDTEAFF. Written as DNA, the CDR3 is TGTGCCAGCCGACGGGGAAAACGGGACACTGAAGCTTTCTTT.

The chain uses TRBV7-9 and TRBJ2-7; D gene uncertain. V lost 1 base to trimming and J lost 1 base, with 11 bases between them. CDR1 SEHNR and CDR2 FQNEAQ come from the germline V gene (reference sequence). CDR3 length: 15 residues. As DNA, the CDR3 is TGTGCCAGCAGCTTAGTGCAGCAGGCTTCCTACGAGCAGTACTTC. Encoded protein: CASSLVQQASYEQYF.

This rearrangement joins TRBV28 to TRBJ2-7, with 10 bases lining up with TRBD2. The CDR3 spans 14 residues. V lost 6 bases, J lost 2 bases, and 4 bases stayed unmatched. Germline values: CDR1 MDHEN, CDR2 SYDVKM. The CDR3 sequence is CASRLAGATYEQYF. DNA of the CDR3: TGTGCCAGCAGGCTAGCGGGAGCGACCTACGAGCAGTACTTC. The complete variable domain, with remaining parts taken from reference TRBV28 and TRBJ2-7, reads DVKVTQSSRYLVKRTGEKVFLECVQDMDHENMFWYRQDPGLGLRLIYFSYDVKMKEKGDIPEGYSVSREKKERFSLILESASTNQTSMYLCASRLAGATYEQYFGPGTRLTVT.

V gene TRBV18 combines with J gene TRBJ2-1; 12 bases agree with TRBD2. V was pared by 4 bases and J by 15 bases, with 10 bases of the junction left unmatched. Germline V gene sequence: CDR1 KGHSH, CDR2 LQKENI. This CDR3 has 14 amino acids. CDR3 sequence: CASSRLAGALVTFF. As DNA, the CDR3 is TGTGCCAGCTCACGACTAGCGGGAGCACTTGTAACGTTCTTC.

The chain joins TRBV5-4 to TRBJ1-1; the match to TRBD1 covers 10 bases. CDR1 and CDR2 from the germline V gene are SGHNT and YYREEE (reference sequence). J was trimmed by 3 bases and V by 2 bases; bases with no gene match: 1. CDR3 size: 14 residues. The DNA of the CDR3 is TGTGCCAGCAGCTTTGGACAGGGGGACACTGAAGCTTTCTTT. It specifies CASSFGQGDTEAFF.

The DNA of the CDR3 is TGTGCCAGCAGCGGACAGGGGCCCTCCTACGAGCAGTACTTC. It specifies CASSGQGPSYEQYF. The rearrangement uses TRBV6-5 and TRBJ2-7; 9 nucleotides match TRBD1. Trimming cost V 6 bases and J 0 bases; bases outside gene matches: 3. The CDR3 has 14 amino acids. Per the germline V gene, CDR1 is MNHEY and CDR2 is SVGAGI.

This clone showed up just a few times. The rearrangement joins TRBV7-2 to TRBJ1-6, with TRBD1 matching 7 bases. The V gene end was trimmed by 5 bases and the J gene end by 9 bases; junction bases not matched to a gene: 1. The CDR3 contains 12 residues. Germline V gives CDR1 SGHTA, CDR2 FQGNSA. CDR3: CASSNRGSPLHF. The DNA for the CDR3 is TGTGCCAGCAGCAACAGGGGTTCACCCCTCCACTTT.

The V call is TRBV15, the J call TRBJ1-2; possible D gene TRBD1, 5 bases. Per the germline V gene, CDR1 is LNHNV and CDR2 is YYDKDF (reference sequence). The ends were cut back, 6 bases at V and 1 base at J, with 9 bases in the middle. CDR3 length: 13 residues. DNA of the CDR3: TGTGCCACCAGGATAGACAGTAACTATGGCTACACCTTC. Its translation is CATRIDSNYGYTF. The full variable domain, in which reference TRBV15 and TRBJ1-2 provide the parts outside the CDR3, is DAMVIQNPRYQVTQFGKPVTLSCSQTLNHNVMYWYQQKSSQAPKLLFHYYDKDFNNEADTPDNFQSRRPNTSFCFLDIRSPGLGDTAMYLCATRIDSNYGYTFGSGTRLTVV.

The chain uses TRBV3-1 (or the pseudogene TRBV3-2) and TRBJ2-5; a weak D match, TRBD2 (6 bases). The CDR3 sequence is 16 residues long. V lost 0 bases and J 2 bases, leaving 13 bases between the germline ends. The V gene's germline CDR1 is LGHDT and CDR2 YNNKEL (reference sequence). CDR3 coding DNA: TGTGCCAGCAGCCAAGATGGAGGGGTGTGGCAAGAGACCCAGTACTTC. The encoded protein is CASSQDGGVWQETQYF.

The chain links TRBV10-3 to TRBJ2-2; 10 bases line up with TRBD2. Germline CDR1 reads ENHRY; CDR2 reads SYGVKD. There are 15 residues in the CDR3. Trimming cost V 2 bases and J 4 bases; bases outside gene matches: 1. In nucleotides, the CDR3 is TGTGCCATCAGTGAGGCTAGCGGGGGCACCGGGGAGCTGTTTTTT. Its protein product is CAISEASGGTGELFF.

The V and J genes are TRBV2 and TRBJ2-7, with D uncertain. This CDR3 has 13 amino acids. The V and J ends lost 3 bases and 1 base respectively, with 7 bases between them. CDR1 is SNHLY and CDR2 is FYNNEI in the germline V gene. CDR3 nucleotides: TGTGCCAGCAGTGAGGCTAGTTCCTACGAGCAGTACTTC. It translates to CASSEASSYEQYF.

The rearrangement uses TRBV6-5 and TRBJ1-6, with D perhaps matching TRBD1 (6 bases). V lost 3 bases to trimming and J lost 7 bases, with 13 bases between them. Germline V gene data show CDR1 as MNHEY and CDR2 as SVGAGI. The CDR3 runs 15 residues. The CDR3 sequence: CASSYMGQGNSPLHF. DNA for the CDR3: TGTGCCAGCAGTTATATGGGGCAGGGGAATTCACCCCTCCACTTT.

This clone was picked up one time. The chain employs TRBV6-5 and TRBJ1-2, with D perhaps TRBD1 (5 bases). Germline-derived CDR1 and CDR2 are MNHEY and SVGAGI. The CDR3 spans 14 residues. V was cut by 6 bases and J by 4 bases, with 15 bases left in between. The CDR3 nucleotides read TGTGCCAGCAGCTCTAGAGTGCAGGGCTATGGCTACACCTTC. Its protein product is CASSSRVQGYGYTF.

This clone was found once. The chain uses TRBV6-5 and TRBJ1-1, with D maybe TRBD1 (6 bases). This CDR3 comprises 13 residues. V was shortened by 5 bases and J by 0 bases, with 7 bases between the two germline ends. Germline CDR1 and CDR2: MNHEY and SVGAGI. DNA for the CDR3: TGTGCCAGCAGTCGGACAGTGAACACTGAAGCTTTCTTT. This gives the protein CASSRTVNTEAFF.